Sequencing of this TCR beta chain was carried out in a study of blood T cell repertoires in COVID-19. Overall study: Material from acute and convalescent COVID-19 was sourced from the United States, Italy and Spain.

This clone showed up just a few times. This CDR3 is built from 14 residues. Per germline, CDR1 SGHTA and CDR2 FQGNSA. The ends were cut back, 4 bases at V and 4 bases at J, with 11 bases in the middle. Measured with immunoSEQ multiplex PCR; TCRdb has only the in-frame clones, and not every one. The repertoire consists of 65,000 to 95,000 clones, with roughly 84% occurring once and the leading ten covering less than 3%. The material sequenced was peripheral blood. V gene TRBV7-2 combines with J gene TRBJ2-1; tentative D call: TRBD2 (6 bases). The source is a man between 65 and 79 years old with active or convalescent COVID-19. The CDR3 sequence: CASSSAGTYNEQFF. CDR3 nucleotides: TGTGCCAGCAGCTCCGCCGGGACTTACAATGAGCAGTTCTTC.